The 12 T cell receptor beta chains in this list originate from one sample, sequenced in a study of cytomegalovirus exposure and HLA in healthy donors. A multiplex PCR was run with 60 Vbeta primers and 13 Jbeta primers. Measured with immunoSEQ multiplex PCR; TCRdb has only the in-frame clones, and not every one. The sample yields about 130,000 clones, 76% seen once. The sequenced sample was PBMCs. These receptors all stem from a female donor in good health and CMV-seropositive.

V and J are TRBV18 and TRBJ2-5, with D possibly matching TRBD1 (5 bases). Judging by the DNA end, TRBJ2-7 fits better; the J call may be wrong. Germline assignment: CDR1 KGHSH and CDR2 LQKENI. The length of the CDR3 is 12 residues. The CDR3 coding sequence is TGTGCCAGCTCACCATTCCAGGGCGAGCAGTACTTC. Amino acid sequence: CASSPFQGEQYF.

J is TRBJ2-3 and V is TRBV2; no firm D call. Germline V gives CDR1 SNHLY, CDR2 FYNNEI. This CDR3 is built from 14 residues. V was trimmed by 7 bases and J by 1 base, leaving 12 bases between them. The CDR3 sequence: CASTTVYRTDTQYF. The CDR3, as DNA: TGTGCCAGCACGACTGTCTATCGCACAGATACGCAGTATTTT. The whole variable domain, filled in from reference TRBV2 and TRBJ2-3, reads EPEVTQTPSHQVTQMGQEVILRCVPISNHLYFYWYRQILGQKVEFLVSFYNNEISEKSEIFDDQFSVERPDGSNFTLKIRSTKLEDSAMYFCASTTVYRTDTQYFGPGTRLTVL.

The chain combines TRBV27 with TRBJ2-7; the D is unclear. This CDR3 comprises 14 residues. Germline CDR1 reads MNHEY; CDR2 reads SMNVEV (reference sequence). Trimming took 2 bases from V and 3 from J, leaving 11 bases between them. The CDR3 here is CASSLTALSYEQYF. The CDR3 region has the DNA TGTGCCAGCAGTTTAACAGCTCTTAGCTACGAGCAGTACTTC.

This clone appeared many times. This chain uses TRBV2 with TRBJ2-3; 8 bases are a match to TRBD2. Germline assignment: CDR1 SNHLY and CDR2 FYNNEI. CDR3 size: 14 residues. V dropped 4 bases and J dropped 3; count of bases not matched to a gene: 3. DNA of the CDR3: TGTGCCAGCAGTGGACTAGCGTCTACAGATACGCAGTATTTT. This translates into CASSGLASTDTQYF.

The chain couples TRBV5-3 to TRBJ1-1, with D possibly matching TRBD1 (6 bases). TRBV5-3 is classed as an ORF, of uncertain function. The CDR3 contains 14 residues. The V end was cut by 3 bases, the J end by 4 bases, with 13 bases between. The CDR3 here is CARSSGTPATEAFF. For the CDR3, the DNA is TGTGCCAGAAGCTCCGGGACACCGGCCACTGAAGCTTTCTTT.

This chain uses TRBV7-9 with TRBJ1-1, with a tentative D call TRBD1 (6 bases). Germline CDR1 is SEHNR and CDR2 is FQNEAQ (reference sequence). V was clipped by 4 bases and J by 1 base, with 7 bases between them. The CDR3 has 13 residues. CDR3 in DNA: TGTGCCAGCAGCTGGGGGCAGAACACTGAAGCTTTCTTT. Protein: CASSWGQNTEAFF.

The chain couples TRBV2 to TRBJ1-2; D gene unclear. The CDR3 totals 16 residues. The V gene's germline CDR1 is SNHLY and CDR2 FYNNEI. Trimming removed 0 bases from V and 5 bases from J, with 16 bases in between. The chain's CDR3 is CASSEARSVNKYGYTF. For the CDR3, the DNA is TGTGCCAGCAGTGAAGCGCGGTCCGTAAATAAGTATGGCTACACCTTC.

The chain has TRBV4-1 and TRBJ2-1; TRBD2 matches at 11 bases. Germline V lookup: CDR1 MGHRA, CDR2 YSYEKL. J was trimmed by 7 bases and V by 0 bases; bases with no gene match: 11. This CDR3 spans 18 amino acids. The CDR3 bases are TGCGCCAGCAGCCAAGATTGGGGCCCTATAGCGGGAGGGAATGAGCAGTTCTTC. Protein sequence: CASSQDWGPIAGGNEQFF.

V and J are TRBV29-1 and TRBJ2-3; D is possibly TRBD2 (5 bases). CDR3 length: 14 amino acids. With 0 bases removed from V and 6 bases from J, the gap between germline ends came to 13 bases. Germline-derived CDR1 and CDR2 are SQVTM and ANQGSEA. The CDR3 DNA sequence: TGCAGCGTTGAAGATTCCAGCGGAGGCGATACGCAGTATTTT. It codes for CSVEDSSGGDTQYF.

This clone was counted a single time. The gene calls are TRBV9 and TRBJ1-1, with 9 bases fitting TRBD1. CDR3 length: 15 amino acids. CDR1 and CDR2 from the germline V gene are SGDLS and YYNGEE. After removal of 2 bases from V and 1 base from J, the junction contained 3 bases not matched to a gene. The CDR3 DNA sequence: TGTGCCAGCAGCGTTGACAGGGGGAGGAACACTGAAGCTTTCTTT. It specifies CASSVDRGRNTEAFF.

The rearrangement joins TRBV5-1 to TRBJ1-2, with D perhaps matching TRBD1 (6 bases). V was trimmed by 4 bases and J by 7 bases, leaving 14 bases between them. CDR1 and CDR2 (germline): SGHRS, YFSETQ. There are 13 residues in the CDR3. The CDR3 loop reads CASSRQQGPGYTF. CDR3 coding DNA: TGCGCCAGCAGCCGGCAGCAGGGGCCTGGCTACACCTTC. Using reference TRBV5-1 and TRBJ1-2 for the parts outside the CDR3, the full variable domain is KAGVTQTPRYLIKTRGQQVTLSCSPISGHRSVSWYQQTPGQGLQFLFEYFSETQRNKGNFPGRFSGRQFSNSRSEMNVSTLELGDSALYLCASSRQQGPGYTFGSGTRLTVV.

This clone appeared a few times. The chain couples TRBV2 to TRBJ2-7; the match to TRBD2 covers 10 bases. This CDR3 has 16 residues. V was clipped by 2 bases and J by 1 base; unmatched bases: 5. CDR1 is SNHLY, CDR2 FYNNEI, per germline. CDR3 nucleotides: TGTGCCAGCAGTGAATTAGTACTAGCGGGATCCTACGAGCAGTACTTC. Its protein product is CASSELVLAGSYEQYF. The full variable domain, completed using reference TRBV2 and TRBJ2-7, is EPEVTQTPSHQVTQMGQEVILRCVPISNHLYFYWYRQILGQKVEFLVSFYNNEISEKSEIFDDQFSVERPDGSNFTLKIRSTKLEDSAMYFCASSELVLAGSYEQYFGPGTRLTVT.